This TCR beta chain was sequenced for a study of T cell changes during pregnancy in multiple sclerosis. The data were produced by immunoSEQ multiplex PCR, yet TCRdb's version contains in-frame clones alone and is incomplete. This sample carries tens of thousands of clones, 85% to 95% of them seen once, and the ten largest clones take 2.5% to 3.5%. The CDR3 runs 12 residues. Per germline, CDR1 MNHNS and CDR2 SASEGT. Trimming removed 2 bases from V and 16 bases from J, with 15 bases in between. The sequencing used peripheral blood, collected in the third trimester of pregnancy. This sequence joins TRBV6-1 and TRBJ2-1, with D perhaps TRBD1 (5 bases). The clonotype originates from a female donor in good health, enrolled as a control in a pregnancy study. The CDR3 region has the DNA TGTGCCAGCAGTGAAATGCAGGGTCGGAAATTCTTC. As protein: CASSEMQGRKFF.